These T cell receptor beta chains were read from a single sample in a study of beta chain features in type 1 diabetes. Profiling relied on immunoSEQ multiplex PCR, and the TCRdb table lists in-frame clones only, not all of them. Of some 300,000 clones listed, approximately 8% are singletons. Sequencing was carried out using central memory CD4+ T cells from blood. The receptor set was obtained from a woman younger than 35 in good health. CDR3s include the opening cysteine and the closing phenylalanine or tryptophan. The D gene is left open where the match is weak. The size of a clone is reported for some rows only, either as once, few or many, or as a class for expanded clones.

j_gene | abundance | d_gene | v_gene | CDR3aa | CDR3nt
TRBJ1-2 | . | TRBD1 | TRBV29-1 | CSVLLGQGAQLYGYTF | TGCAGCGTTTTATTAGGACAGGGGGCTCAGCTCTATGGCTACACCTTC
TRBJ2-5 | . | . | TRBV15 | CATSRLTTGRMETQYF | TGTGCCACCAGCAGACTCACGACAGGCCGAATGGAGACCCAGTACTTC
TRBJ1-2 | . | . | TRBV6-5 | CASSENWGPYGYTF | TGTGCCAGCAGTGAGAACTGGGGGCCCTATGGCTACACCTTC
TRBJ1-2 | . | TRBD1 | TRBV25-1 | CASSRRQGENYGYTF | TGTGCCAGCAGCCGCCGGCAGGGGGAGAACTATGGCTACACCTTC
TRBJ2-3 | few | TRBD2 | TRBV5-4 | CASSPGGGGAITDTQYF | TGTGCCAGCAGCCCCGGGGGCGGGGGGGCGATCACAGATACGCAGTATTTT
TRBJ2-7 | few | . | TRBV2 | CASSSGAFRLGEQYF | TGTGCCAGCAGTAGCGGAGCCTTCAGACTGGGGGAGCAGTACTTC
TRBJ1-1 | many | . | TRBV14 | CASSRPGMNTEAFF | TGTGCCAGCAGCCGCCCAGGGATGAACACTGAAGCTTTCTTT
TRBJ2-2 | . | . | TRBV7-3 | CASSLTRETGELFF | TGTGCCAGCAGCTTAACCCGGGAAACCGGGGAGCTGTTTTTT
TRBJ2-1 | . | . | TRBV5-1 | CASSGLEGSNEQFF | TGCGCCAGCAGCGGTCTCGAGGGGTCCAATGAGCAGTTCTTC
TRBJ1-2 | few | . | TRBV4-1 | CASSHPGTVVYGYTF | TGCGCCAGCAGCCATCCCGGGACGGTAGTCTATGGCTACACCTTC
TRBJ1-1 | few | . | TRBV19 | CASSGINTEAFF | TGTGCCAGTTCGGGCATCAACACTGAAGCTTTCTTT
TRBJ2-2 | many | TRBD2 | TRBV19 | CASSRRETGELFF | TGTGCCAGTTCTAGGCGGGAGACCGGGGAGCTGTTTTTT
TRBJ1-4 | . | . | TRBV7-9 | CASSLDPAANEKLFF | TGTGCCAGCAGCCTAGACCCTGCGGCTAATGAAAAACTGTTTTTT
TRBJ2-7 | few | . | TRBV11-2 | CASSPKWGAGPYEQYF | TGTGCCAGCAGCCCCAAGTGGGGAGCGGGTCCCTACGAGCAGTACTTC
TRBJ2-2 | many | TRBD2 | TRBV7-3 | CASSVTSGTNTGELFF | TGTGCCAGCAGCGTAACTAGCGGAACGAACACCGGGGAGCTGTTTTTT
TRBJ2-3 | . | . | TRBV5-8 | CASSLGEVSTDTQYF | TGTGCCAGCAGCCTGGGAGAGGTGAGCACAGATACGCAGTATTTT
TRBJ2-5 | few | TRBD2 | TRBV5-6 | CASSRPGTSQETQYF | TGTGCCAGCAGCAGACCCGGGACTAGCCAAGAGACCCAGTACTTC
TRBJ1-5 | few | . | TRBV2 | CASSDFRGPGNQPQHF | TGTGCCAGCAGTGATTTTCGGGGGCCAGGAAATCAGCCCCAGCATTTT
TRBJ2-1 | . | . | TRBV29-1 | CSVGRSYNEQFF | TGCAGCGTGGGACGGTCCTACAATGAGCAGTTCTTC
TRBJ2-1 | many | TRBD2 | TRBV2 | CASSQRGSNEQFF | TGTGCCAGCAGTCAGCGGGGGAGCAATGAGCAGTTCTTC
TRBJ1-3 | few | . | TRBV4-1 | CASSQGSTGNTIYF | TGCGCCAGCAGCCAAGGATCTACCGGAAACACCATATATTTT
TRBJ1-2 | . | . | TRBV7-3 | CASSPSRVSNYGYTF | TGTGCCAGCAGCCCTTCCAGGGTCTCTAACTATGGCTACACCTTC
TRBJ2-5 | few | TRBD2 | TRBV5-6 | CASSLRGGTETQYF | TGTGCCAGCAGCTTGCGGGGGGGCACAGAGACCCAGTACTTC
TRBJ1-1 | few | . | TRBV18 | CASSLNVRDTEAFF | TGTGCCAGCTCATTAAACGTTCGAGATACTGAAGCTTTCTTT
TRBJ2-4 | few | . | TRBV30 | CAWTTGMAKNIQYF | TGTGCCTGGACCACGGGGATGGCCAAAAACATTCAGTACTTC
TRBJ1-3 | many | . | TRBV2 | CASSDQISGNTIYF | TGTGCCAGCAGTGACCAGATCTCTGGAAACACCATATATTTT
TRBJ2-1 | few | TRBD1 | TRBV29-1 | CSVRTGYHNEQFF | TGCAGCGTCCGGACAGGGTATCACAATGAGCAGTTCTTC
TRBJ1-3 | . | . | TRBV28 | CASSFRGSGTIYF | TGTGCCAGCAGTTTCCGAGGCAGCGGCACCATATATTTT
TRBJ2-7 | many | TRBD1 | TRBV10-3 | CAIRPGGNEQYF | TGTGCCATCAGACCAGGGGGCAACGAGCAGTACTTC
TRBJ1-1 | . | . | TRBV9 | CASSVKGTEAFF | TGTGCCAGCAGCGTAAAAGGGACAGAAGCTTTCTTT
TRBJ1-1 | . | . | TRBV14 | CASSQGGRAFF | TGTGCCAGCAGCCAAGGAGGACGAGCTTTCTTT
TRBJ1-1 | few | . | TRBV25-1 | CASRGAYTEAFF | TGTGCCAGCAGGGGGGCATACACTGAAGCTTTCTTT
TRBJ2-3 | few | . | TRBV2 | CASEGGTQYF | TGTGCCAGCGAAGGGGGTACGCAGTATTTT
TRBJ1-2 | few | TRBD1 | TRBV29-1 | CSASGPSTGKDPYGYTF | TGCAGCGCTTCCGGGCCCTCGACAGGGAAGGACCCATATGGCTACACCTTC
TRBJ2-1 | few | TRBD2 | TRBV25-1 | CASSVPSGRAGGNEQFF | TGTGCCAGCAGTGTTCCTAGCGGGAGGGCCGGGGGAAATGAGCAGTTCTTC
TRBJ2-7 | few | TRBD2 | TRBV7-6 | CASSKGLADYEQYF | TGTGCCAGCAGCAAAGGACTAGCGGACTACGAGCAGTACTTC
TRBJ2-1 | few | . | TRBV25-1 | CASSEVPGANEQFF | TGTGCCAGCAGTGAAGTCCCGGGAGCGAATGAGCAGTTCTTC
TRBJ2-6 | few | . | TRBV5-1 | CASSLVGGTGANVLTF | TGCGCCAGCAGCTTGGTTGGCGGGACTGGGGCCAACGTCCTGACTTTC
TRBJ1-1 | few | . | TRBV2 | CASTSTNTEAFF | TGTGCCAGCACCAGCACTAACACTGAAGCTTTCTTT
TRBJ1-1 | . | . | TRBV10-3 | CAIKAQYTEAFF | TGTGCCATCAAGGCTCAGTACACTGAAGCTTTCTTT
TRBJ2-1 | few | TRBD2 | TRBV11-3 | CASSLDPGREGPQVRNEQFF | TGTGCCAGCAGCTTAGATCCGGGGCGGGAGGGCCCTCAGGTTCGGAATGAGCAGTTCTTC
TRBJ1-1 | . | . | TRBV5-6 | CASSPGVGKAFF | TGTGCCAGCAGCCCAGGGGTGGGTAAAGCTTTCTTT
TRBJ2-1 | . | . | TRBV7-2 | CASSLDGIKGYNEQFF | TGTGCCAGCAGCTTAGATGGTATTAAAGGATACAATGAGCAGTTCTTC
TRBJ1-5 | few | . | TRBV5-4 | CASSLFGQPQHF | TGTGCCAGCAGCTTGTTTGGTCAGCCCCAGCATTTT
TRBJ2-3 | few | . | TRBV7-2 | CASSWQGGDTQYF | TGTGCCAGCTCTTGGCAGGGAGGAGATACGCAGTATTTT
TRBJ2-6 | few | . | TRBV5-4 | CASSSAFTGDGANVLTF | TGTGCCAGCAGCTCGGCCTTCACCGGGGATGGGGCCAACGTCCTGACTTTC
TRBJ2-2 | few | . | TRBV18 | CASSPDISAGELFF | TGTGCCAGCTCACCCGATATCTCTGCCGGGGAGCTGTTTTTT
TRBJ1-4 | . | TRBD1 | TRBV4-3 | CASSQVEGGRGNEKLFF | TGCGCCAGCAGCCAAGTTGAAGGGGGCAGGGGGAATGAAAAACTGTTTTTT
TRBJ1-1 | . | . | TRBV2 | CASSESQANTEAFF | TGTGCCAGCAGTGAAAGTCAAGCGAACACTGAAGCTTTCTTT
TRBJ1-6 | . | . | TRBV7-2 | CASSVQTQSNSPLHF | TGTGCCAGCAGCGTCCAGACACAGTCCAATTCACCCCTCCACTTT
TRBJ2-2 | many | TRBD2 | TRBV28 | CASRPSGLAGATGELFF | TGTGCCAGCAGGCCTTCGGGTTTAGCGGGAGCGACCGGGGAGCTGTTTTTT
TRBJ2-2 | . | TRBD2 | TRBV19 | CASRRGSNTGELFF | TGTGCCAGTAGGCGGGGGTCGAACACCGGGGAGCTGTTTTTT
TRBJ2-3 | . | . | TRBV7-2 | CASSSGYEDTQYF | TGTGCCAGCAGCAGCGGGTACGAAGATACGCAGTATTTT
TRBJ2-3 | many | TRBD2 | TRBV7-8 | CASSLFLAGITDTQYF | TGTGCCAGCAGCTTATTCCTAGCGGGGATCACAGATACGCAGTATTTT
TRBJ1-1 | few | . | TRBV18 | CASSPVEDTEAFF | TGTGCCAGCTCACCCGTAGAGGACACTGAAGCTTTCTTT
TRBJ2-3 | few | TRBD1 | TRBV6-6 | CASSPGTGTTDTQYF | TGTGCCAGCAGTCCCGGGACAGGAACCACAGATACGCAGTATTTT
TRBJ1-6 | . | . | TRBV7-2 | CASSLVGGGNSPLHF | TGTGCCAGCAGCTTAGTAGGGGGGGGAAATTCACCCCTCCACTTT
TRBJ1-2 | few | . | TRBV6-9 | CASRGGAVPYGYTF | TGTGCCAGCAGAGGGGGGGCGGTTCCCTATGGCTACACCTTC
TRBJ1-6 | . | . | TRBV7-8 | CASSSRASYNSPLHF | TGTGCCAGCAGCTCCAGAGCCTCCTATAATTCACCCCTCCACTTT
TRBJ2-7 | few | . | TRBV18 | CASSPNREEQYF | TGTGCCAGCTCACCAAACAGGGAGGAGCAGTACTTC